Below, 31 T cell receptor beta chains from the same sample are listed, as sequenced in a study of blood T cells in healthy people across ages. PCR was performed a second time for 7 to 11 cycles using a sample-barcoded 5' primer and a J-beta primer mix. TCRdb reprocessed the 5' RACE reads with MiXCR, giving one entry per CDR3 protein. Altogether around 990,000 distinct CDR3 sequences are present, around 25% being singletons, with the ten largest covering around 0.7%. These data also featured in a second study, about T cells of mothers and their children.

The sequencing input was blood. The source is a girl aged 2 to 10 in good health.

The chain combines TRBV6-1 with TRBJ1-4; D is unclear. CDR1 is MNHNS and CDR2 is SASEGT in the germline V gene. CDR3 length: 17 residues. The ends were cut back, 2 bases at V and 0 bases at J, with 13 bases in the middle. CDR3 sequence reads: CASSEPWGGATNEKLFF. The CDR3 DNA reads as TGTGCCAGCAGTGAACCCTGGGGAGGTGCAACTAATGAAAAACTGTTTTTT.

This clonotype has just a few counts. This chain links TRBV29-1 with TRBJ1-2; the D gene is possibly TRBD1 (5 bases). The CDR3 contains 14 residues. CDR1 is SQVTM, CDR2 ANQGSEA, per germline. V lost 4 bases and J lost 0, with 12 bases in between. CDR3 bases: TGCAGCGTTGGTGGGGGAGGATCTAACTATGGCTACACCTTC. Amino acids: CSVGGGGSNYGYTF.

This clonotype was seen only a few times. CDR3 nucleotide sequence: TGCGCCAGCAGCTCGACTAGCTTGAATGAGCAGTTCTTC. This translates into CASSSTSLNEQFF. The rearrangement links TRBV5-1 to TRBJ2-5, with 7 bases lining up with TRBD2. The J call is in doubt because the DNA end fits TRBJ2-1 better. The CDR3 has 13 amino acids. The germline CDR1 and CDR2 sequences are SGHRS and YFSETQ.

This rearrangement joins TRBV27 to TRBJ2-1, with D possibly called TRBD1 or TRBD2 (6 bases each). V lost 1 base, J lost 8 bases, and 12 bases lay in between. Germline V lookup: CDR1 MNHEY, CDR2 SMNVEV (reference sequence). This CDR3 spans 14 amino acids. CDR3 sequence: CASSLWIRGDEQFF. DNA of the CDR3: TGTGCCAGCAGTTTATGGATAAGGGGGGATGAGCAGTTCTTC.

In its sample, this clonotype was seen a few times. Mismatch with germline at one junction end may stem from a read error. The chain couples TRBV7-2 to TRBJ1-1; D ambiguous. Germline V gives CDR1 SGHTA, CDR2 FQGNSA. This CDR3 is 14 amino acids long. The CDR3 nucleotides are TGTGCCGGCAGCCCTGCGGTTTTGGGGAATTCAGCTTTCTTT. It is translated as CAGSPAVLGNSAFF.

This clonotype was observed once. The chain carries TRBV29-1 and TRBJ1-1; D may be TRBD1 (5 bases). The germline V gene encodes CDR1 SQVTM and CDR2 ANQGSEA. V lost 2 bases, J lost 3 bases, and 7 bases lay in between. This CDR3 contains 12 residues. CDR3 in amino acids: CSVEKGDTEAFF. CDR3 DNA sequence: TGCAGCGTTGAAAAAGGGGACACTGAAGCTTTCTTT.

This chain uses TRBV6-5 with TRBJ1-5; 7 nucleotides align to TRBD1. V gave up 4 bases and J gave up 0 bases; unmatched junction bases: 15. The CDR3 is 19 amino acids. Germline lookup yields CDR1 MNHEY and CDR2 SVGAGI. CDR3 loop: CASSSPGRGGPISNQPQHF. The CDR3 DNA is TGTGCCAGCAGTTCCCCAGGCAGGGGGGGACCGATTAGCAATCAGCCCCAGCATTTT.

This clonotype was counted a few times. The V and J genes are TRBV4-3 and TRBJ1-1; D perhaps matches TRBD1 (5 bases). The ends were cut back, 2 bases at V and 4 bases at J, with 11 bases in the middle. CDR3 length equals 14 residues. Germline CDR1 reads LGHNA; CDR2 reads YSLEER. Here the CDR3 reads CASSQIRGFTEAFF. The CDR3 DNA sequence: TGCGCCAGCAGCCAAATTCGGGGGTTCACTGAAGCTTTCTTT.

This chain joins TRBV27 and TRBJ2-7; 14 bases agree with TRBD2. V lost 4 bases and J lost 6; bases outside the gene matches: 5. CDR1 and CDR2 (germline): MNHEY, SMNVEV (reference sequence). CDR3 length: 15 amino acids. The CDR3 is CASSSRLAGGGEQYF. As DNA, the CDR3 is TGTGCCAGCAGTTCCAGACTAGCGGGAGGGGGCGAGCAGTACTTC.

This clonotype was recorded a few times. The V gene is TRBV15, the J gene TRBJ2-7; TRBD2 might be the D (5 bases). V was clipped by 0 bases and J by 6 bases, with 12 bases between them. This CDR3 has 14 residues. Germline CDR1 is LNHNV and CDR2 is YYDKDF (reference sequence). This chain's CDR3 is CATSRDSGSGEQYF. CDR3 nucleotides: TGTGCCACCAGCAGAGATTCGGGGAGTGGCGAGCAGTACTTC.

There are a few counts of this clonotype. The chain employs TRBV2 and TRBJ2-5; D unclear. The V gene's germline CDR1 is SNHLY and CDR2 FYNNEI. The germline V and J ends were trimmed by 7 bases and 2 bases, with 11 bases remaining between them. The CDR3 runs to 13 residues. This chain's CDR3 is CASNFPFQETQYF. CDR3 coding DNA: TGTGCCAGCAACTTTCCATTTCAAGAGACCCAGTACTTC.

A few counts support this clonotype. The CDR3 sequence: CSVSGSTSQETQYF. The CDR3 DNA sequence: TGCAGCGTTTCTGGGAGTACCTCTCAGGAGACCCAGTACTTC. The V call is TRBV29-1, the J call TRBJ2-5; tentatively, D is TRBD2 (5 bases). Germline lookup yields CDR1 SQVTM and CDR2 ANQGSEA. The CDR3 contains 14 residues. V lost 5 bases, J lost 5 bases, and 18 bases lay in between.

The chain couples TRBV11-1 to TRBJ1-4; D is possibly TRBD1 (5 bases). The CDR3 is 22 amino acids. Trimming took 4 bases from V and 0 from J, leaving 30 bases between them. Germline CDR1 and CDR2: SGHAT and FQDESV (reference sequence). In DNA, the CDR3 is TGTGCCAGCAGCTCCATAGAGTGGCTGGCGGGGGTCAGCGATTCAACTAATGAAAAACTGTTTTTT. Translating gives CASSSIEWLAGVSDSTNEKLFF.

This clonotype has ten or more counts. V usage is TRBV29-1 and J usage is TRBJ2-7; possibly TRBD1 or TRBD2 for D (5 bases each). V dropped 1 base and J dropped 4 bases, with 23 bases sitting between them. Germline CDR1 is SQVTM and CDR2 is ANQGSEA. There are 17 residues in the CDR3. The CDR3 loop reads CSVEGSGGGDAEYEQYF. DNA for the CDR3: TGCAGCGTTGAAGGGAGCGGTGGTGGGGACGCTGAGTACGAGCAGTACTTC.

This chain joins TRBV5-6 and TRBJ2-7; D may be TRBD1 (6 bases). This CDR3 contains 13 residues. V was clipped by 5 bases and J by 0 bases, with 9 bases between them. Germline lookup yields CDR1 SGHDT and CDR2 YYEEEE. This CDR3 is CASSDRLSYEQYF. Here the CDR3 DNA reads TGTGCCAGCAGTGACAGGCTCTCCTACGAGCAGTACTTC.

This clonotype was picked up a small number of times. The gene calls are TRBV5-1 and TRBJ2-4, with 7 bases lining up with TRBD1. V lost 3 bases and J lost 8; bases outside the gene matches: 8. The CDR3 length is 14 residues. Germline values: CDR1 SGHRS, CDR2 YFSETQ. The CDR3 bases are TGCGCCAGCAGCTCCACAGGGGAGAGAGACATTCAGTACTTC. This sequence encodes CASSSTGERDIQYF.

This clonotype was seen at least ten times. Here the CDR3 reads CASSGRETQYF. CDR3 nucleotides: TGCGCCAGCAGCGGGAGGGAGACCCAGTACTTC. The chain is built from TRBV5-1 and TRBJ2-5; TRBD2 might be the D (6 bases). The CDR3 is 11 residues long. Germline CDR1 reads SGHRS; CDR2 reads YFSETQ. Trimming removed 4 bases from V and 5 bases from J, with 6 bases in between.

The chain links TRBV6-5 to TRBJ1-1, with D hard to call. Germline CDR1 and CDR2: MNHEY and SVGAGI. With 6 bases removed from V and 7 bases from J, the gap between germline ends came to 12 bases. CDR3 size: 12 residues. For the CDR3, the DNA is TGTGCCAGCAGGCTGTCTGGCGATGAAGCTTTCTTT. Protein product: CASRLSGDEAFF.

Many counts were recorded for this clonotype. The V gene is TRBV4-1, the J gene TRBJ1-4, with D possibly TRBD1 on 5 matching bases. Trimming took 1 base from V and 8 from J, leaving 11 bases between them. CDR1 is MGHRA and CDR2 is YSYEKL in the germline V gene. This CDR3 has 14 amino acids. The CDR3 DNA is TGCGCCAGCAGCCAAGTAAGGGGTGGAGAAAAACTGTTTTTT. It codes for CASSQVRGGEKLFF.

The rearrangement links TRBV5-1 to TRBJ2-5; 14 bases fit TRBD2. The DNA matches TRBJ2-1 better at its end, which makes the J call doubtful. Per germline, CDR1 SGHRS and CDR2 YFSETQ. The CDR3 extends over 15 amino acids. The CDR3 reads CASSYGTSGSNEQFF. CDR3 nucleotides: TGCGCCAGCAGCTACGGGACTAGCGGGAGTAATGAGCAGTTCTTC.

The table lists this clonotype with a few counts. The DNA of the CDR3 is TGTGCCAGCAGCTTAGCGGGACAGGGGGGCCAAGAGACCCAGTACTTC. Its translation is CASSLAGQGGQETQYF. This chain joins TRBV7-9 and TRBJ2-5; 11 bases fit TRBD1. Germline CDR1 is SEHNR and CDR2 is FQNEAQ (reference sequence). V was pared by 0 bases and J by 1 base, with 1 base of the junction left unmatched. The CDR3 loop spans 16 amino acids.

As for this clonotype: Just one base apart from a much larger clone, this may be a read error. The chain is built from TRBV4-1 and TRBJ2-5; TRBD1 might be the D (6 bases). With the DNA end fitting TRBJ2-7 better, the J assignment may be wrong. The CDR3 has 14 amino acids. In germline, CDR1 is MGHRA, CDR2 YSYEKL. The CDR3 sequence is CASSQGTEAYEQYF. The CDR3 DNA sequence: TGCGCCAGCAGCCAAGGGACAGAGGCCTACGAGCAGTACTTC.

The chain employs TRBV12-3 or TRBV12-4 and TRBJ2-3, with a weak D call TRBD1 (5 bases). This CDR3 has 14 residues. Trimming cost V 5 bases and J 2 bases, with 11 bases left between them. The CDR3 is CASSPQGFTDTQYF. The DNA of the CDR3 is TGTGCCAGCAGTCCCCAGGGTTTCACAGATACGCAGTATTTT.

This clonotype has a handful of counts. The V gene is TRBV20-1, the J gene TRBJ2-4; D is unresolved. This CDR3 spans 12 amino acids. The V gene's germline CDR1 is DFQATT and CDR2 SNEGSKA (reference sequence). The ends were cut back, 0 bases at V and 9 bases at J, with 9 bases in the middle. The CDR3 nucleotides read TGCAGTGCTAGAGATCACCTGTCCATTCAGTACTTC. Residues: CSARDHLSIQYF.

The rearrangement uses TRBV28 and TRBJ2-3; the match to TRBD2 covers 9 bases. This CDR3 has 15 amino acids. The J segment lost 6 bases and the V segment lost 5 bases, leaving 9 bases of the junction unmatched. Germline V CDR1 and CDR2: MDHEN, SYDVKM. CDR3 in DNA: TGTGCCAGCAGTCTCGCTAGCGGGAATGGGGATACGCAGTATTTT. Protein: CASSLASGNGDTQYF. The full variable domain, in which reference TRBV28 and TRBJ2-3 provide the parts outside the CDR3, is DVKVTQSSRYLVKRTGEKVFLECVQDMDHENMFWYRQDPGLGLRLIYFSYDVKMKEKGDIPEGYSVSREKKERFSLILESASTNQTSMYLCASSLASGNGDTQYFGPGTRLTVL.

In its sample, this clonotype was seen a few times. The rearrangement links TRBV20-1 to TRBJ2-4; D is perhaps TRBD1 or TRBD2 (5 bases each). CDR1 is DFQATT, CDR2 SNEGSKA, per germline (reference sequence). The CDR3 sequence is 16 residues long. V lost 0 bases to trimming and J lost 0 bases, with 12 bases between them. CDR3 sequence reads: CSARDLGAGAKNIQYF. Written as DNA, the CDR3 is TGCAGTGCTAGAGATCTTGGGGCGGGAGCCAAAAACATTCAGTACTTC.

This clonotype occurred a few times. This chain connects TRBV29-1 to TRBJ2-3; TRBD2 aligns across 9 bases. Germline assignment: CDR1 SQVTM and CDR2 ANQGSEA. The CDR3 is 14 amino acids. The J segment lost 6 bases and the V segment lost 8 bases, leaving 12 bases of the junction unmatched. The CDR3 DNA is TGCAGCTCCAAGACTAGCGGTTCAGGGGATACGCAGTATTTT. Translation: CSSKTSGSGDTQYF.

The chain recombines TRBV12-3 or TRBV12-4 with TRBJ2-3, with no clear D. This CDR3 is built from 14 residues. The V gene lost 6 bases and the J gene lost 4 bases, with 14 bases spanning the gap. Here the CDR3 reads CASSGLYESDTQYF. The CDR3 DNA reads TGTGCCAGCAGCGGGCTATATGAGTCAGATACGCAGTATTTT.

The chain joins TRBV4-3 to TRBJ2-3, with 10 bases matching TRBD2. V was clipped by 0 bases and J by 4 bases; unmatched bases: 4. The CDR3 has 16 residues. The V gene's germline CDR1 is LGHNA and CDR2 YSLEER. The CDR3 region is CASSQDKRGGPDTQYF. DNA of the CDR3: TGCGCCAGCAGCCAAGATAAGCGGGGGGGCCCAGATACGCAGTATTTT.

The chain carries TRBV7-2 and TRBJ2-1; D uncertain. V lost 2 bases to trimming and J lost 0 bases, with 11 bases between them. Germline values: CDR1 SGHTA, CDR2 FQGNSA. The CDR3 totals 16 residues. DNA for the CDR3: TGTGCCAGCAGCTTACGGTCCCTCTCCTCCTACAATGAGCAGTTCTTC. It translates to CASSLRSLSSYNEQFF.

The sample holds many counts of this clonotype. The genes are TRBV28 and TRBJ2-3, with D tentatively TRBD2 (6 bases). This CDR3 contains 12 residues. Germline CDR1 reads MDHEN; CDR2 reads SYDVKM. The V end was cut by 1 base, the J end by 10 bases, with 9 bases between. The CDR3 region is CASSLLGGAQYF. For the CDR3, the DNA is TGTGCCAGCAGTTTATTGGGGGGAGCGCAGTATTTT.